One and the same sample provided the 11 T cell receptor beta chains below, sequenced in a study of control samples from healthy donors and cancer patients. Clones were sequenced by immunoSEQ multiplex PCR, and TCRdb holds only the in-frame ones, with some missing. This table has roughly 120,000 clones, roughly 90% appearing once. The sequenced material came from blood. The receptor set was obtained from a woman aged 50 to 60 in good health.

The genes are TRBV12-3 or TRBV12-4 and TRBJ1-2; TRBD1 might be the D (5 bases). The CDR3 spans 11 residues. Trimming removed 5 bases at V and 6 bases at J, with 7 bases between. CDR3 region: CASSRGDGYTF. The DNA of the CDR3 is TGTGCCAGCAGTCGAGGGGATGGCTACACCTTC.

The chain recombines TRBV27 with TRBJ2-7; perhaps TRBD1 as D (6 bases). V shed 5 bases and J shed 3 bases, with 14 bases lying between them. Germline loops: CDR1 MNHEY, CDR2 SMNVEV (reference sequence). The CDR3 totals 14 residues. The CDR3 nucleotides read TGTGCCAGCAGTCTCAACCACAGGGTCTACGAGCAGTACGTC. It encodes CASSLNHRVYEQYV.

The rearrangement joins TRBV27 to TRBJ1-5; D ambiguous. This CDR3 is built from 14 residues. The ends were cut back, 7 bases at V and 3 bases at J, with 13 bases in the middle. CDR1 and CDR2 (germline): MNHEY, SMNVEV (reference sequence). In DNA, the CDR3 is TGTGCCAGCAAGCCAAAAGGCCACAATCAGCCCCAGCATTTT. Amino acid sequence: CASKPKGHNQPQHF.

The chain combines TRBV6-6 with TRBJ1-2, with D hard to call. The germline V gene encodes CDR1 MNHNY and CDR2 SVGAGI (reference sequence). V was cut by 2 bases and J by 4 bases, with 8 bases left in between. This CDR3 spans 13 amino acids. Written as DNA, the CDR3 is TGTGCCAGCAGTTACGCAGTGAGCTATGGCTACACCTTC. Translation gives CASSYAVSYGYTF.

This chain connects TRBV12-3 or TRBV12-4 to TRBJ2-1, with no clear D. This CDR3 has 13 residues. Trimming took off 2 bases at V and 7 bases at J, with 9 bases between the two ends. CDR3 nucleotide sequence: TGTGCCAGCAGTTTACCCGATCTGAATGAGCAGTTCTTC. It encodes CASSLPDLNEQFF.

The chain combines TRBV10-3 with TRBJ1-5; D is ambiguous. The CDR3 sequence is 14 residues long. Trimming stripped 4 bases from V and 5 bases from J, with 12 bases between. Germline CDR1 ENHRY, CDR2 SYGVKD. The CDR3 protein is CAISGGQRDQPQHF. The CDR3 nucleotides are TGTGCCATCAGTGGAGGGCAAAGGGATCAGCCCCAGCATTTT.

This chain joins TRBV18 and TRBJ2-1; 12 nucleotides align to TRBD2. The CDR3 is 15 amino acids. Germline CDR1 is KGHSH and CDR2 is LQKENI. The V segment lost 8 bases and the J segment 4 bases; nucleotides outside the gene matches: 6. The CDR3 sequence is CASPGTSGLYNEQFF. Here the CDR3 DNA reads TGTGCCAGCCCTGGGACTAGCGGGTTGTACAATGAGCAGTTCTTC.

The J gene is TRBJ1-1, the V gene TRBV3-1 (or the pseudogene TRBV3-2), with a tentative D call TRBD1 (5 bases). Germline assignment: CDR1 LGHDT and CDR2 YNNKEL (reference sequence). This CDR3 comprises 17 residues. V was shortened by 1 base and J by 1 base, with 16 bases between the two germline ends. The CDR3 protein is CASSQGRRQDKNTEAFF. CDR3 bases: TGTGCCAGCAGCCAAGGCCGACGGCAGGACAAGAACACTGAAGCTTTCTTT.

The chain combines TRBV4-3 with TRBJ2-1; D is perhaps TRBD2 (6 bases). Germline lookup yields CDR1 LGHNA and CDR2 YSLEER. This CDR3 region has 16 residues. The V and J ends lost 0 bases and 8 bases respectively, with 17 bases between them. CDR3 DNA: TGCGCCAGCAGCCAAGATAGGGAGGAAGGTTTCGATGAGCAGTTCTTC. It specifies CASSQDREEGFDEQFF.

The chain is built from TRBV9 and TRBJ2-1; D is ambiguous. The CDR3 runs 13 residues. CDR1 and CDR2 (germline): SGDLS, YYNGEE. Trimming took 0 bases from V and 8 from J, leaving 9 bases between them. For the CDR3, the DNA is TGTGCCAGCAGCGTAGAGGGCGAGTATGAGCAGTTCTTC. Translation: CASSVEGEYEQFF.

The chain couples TRBV9 to TRBJ1-4, with D possibly TRBD1 on 5 matching bases. CDR3 length equals 15 residues. Germline CDR1 SGDLS, CDR2 YYNGEE. The V end lost 0 bases, the J end lost 3 bases, and 9 bases lay between the germline ends. The CDR3 is CASSVDQGSNEKLFF. Here the CDR3 DNA reads TGTGCCAGCAGCGTAGATCAGGGCTCTAATGAAAAACTGTTTTTT.